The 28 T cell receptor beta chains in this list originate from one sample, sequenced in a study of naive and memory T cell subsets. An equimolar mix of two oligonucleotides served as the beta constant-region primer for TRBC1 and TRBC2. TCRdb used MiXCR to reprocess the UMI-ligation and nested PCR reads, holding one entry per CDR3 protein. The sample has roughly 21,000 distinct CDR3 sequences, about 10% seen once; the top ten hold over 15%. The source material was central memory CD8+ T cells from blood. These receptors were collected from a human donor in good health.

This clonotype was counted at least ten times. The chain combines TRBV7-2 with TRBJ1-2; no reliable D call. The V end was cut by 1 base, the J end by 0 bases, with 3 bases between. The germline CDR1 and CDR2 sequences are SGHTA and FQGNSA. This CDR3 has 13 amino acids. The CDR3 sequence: CASSLETNYGYTF. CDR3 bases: TGTGCCAGCAGCTTAGAGACTAACTATGGCTACACCTTC.

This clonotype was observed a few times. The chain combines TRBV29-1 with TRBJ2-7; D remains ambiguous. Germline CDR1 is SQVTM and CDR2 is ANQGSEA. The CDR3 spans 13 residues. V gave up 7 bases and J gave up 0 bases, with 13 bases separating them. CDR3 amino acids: CSAKRYSSYEQYF. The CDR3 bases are TGCAGCGCAAAGAGATACAGCTCCTACGAGCAGTACTTC.

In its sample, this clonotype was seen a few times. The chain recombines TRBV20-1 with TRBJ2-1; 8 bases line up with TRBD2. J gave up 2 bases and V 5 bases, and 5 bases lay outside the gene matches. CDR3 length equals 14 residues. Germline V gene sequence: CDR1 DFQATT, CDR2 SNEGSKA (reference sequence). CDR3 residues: CSAPGLAPYNEQFF. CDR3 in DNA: TGCAGTGCTCCAGGACTAGCACCCTACAATGAGCAGTTCTTC.

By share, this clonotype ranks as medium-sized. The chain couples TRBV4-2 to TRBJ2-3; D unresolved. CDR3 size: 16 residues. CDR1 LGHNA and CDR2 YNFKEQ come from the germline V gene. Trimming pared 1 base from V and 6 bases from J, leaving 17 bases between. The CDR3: CASSQVPLDGDDTQYF. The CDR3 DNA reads TGTGCCAGCAGCCAAGTTCCCCTAGATGGTGATGATACGCAGTATTTT.

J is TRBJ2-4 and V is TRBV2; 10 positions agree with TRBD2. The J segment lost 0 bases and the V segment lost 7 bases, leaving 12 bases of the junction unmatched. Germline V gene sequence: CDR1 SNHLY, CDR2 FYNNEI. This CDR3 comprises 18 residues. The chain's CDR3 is CASIAWASGSLAKNIQYF. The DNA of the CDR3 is TGTGCCAGCATTGCTTGGGCTAGCGGGAGCTTAGCCAAAAACATTCAGTACTTC.

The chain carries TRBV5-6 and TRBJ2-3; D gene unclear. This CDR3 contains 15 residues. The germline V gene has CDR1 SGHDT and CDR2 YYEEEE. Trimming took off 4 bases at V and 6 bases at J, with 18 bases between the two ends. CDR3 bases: TGTGCCAGCAGCCCGACGCAGGACCGCGCGGATACGCAGTATTTT. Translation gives CASSPTQDRADTQYF.

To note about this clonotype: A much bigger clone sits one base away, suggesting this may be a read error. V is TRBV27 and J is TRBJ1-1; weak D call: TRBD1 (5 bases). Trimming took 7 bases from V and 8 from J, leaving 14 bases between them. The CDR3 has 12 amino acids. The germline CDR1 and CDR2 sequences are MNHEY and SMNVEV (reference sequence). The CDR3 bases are TGTGCCAGCAATCCAGGACCAGGGGAAGCTTTCTTT. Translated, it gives CASNPGPGEAFF.

DNA for the CDR3: TGTGCCAGCAGTTTATCATGGCGGGAGGGCCTTGGAGATACGCAGTATTTT. As protein: CASSLSWREGLGDTQYF. V and J are TRBV27 and TRBJ2-3, with 9 bases aligning to TRBD2. This CDR3 comprises 17 residues. The ends lost 0 bases at V and 5 bases at J; junction bases unmatched: 9. Germline V gene lookup returns CDR1 MNHEY and CDR2 SMNVEV (reference sequence).

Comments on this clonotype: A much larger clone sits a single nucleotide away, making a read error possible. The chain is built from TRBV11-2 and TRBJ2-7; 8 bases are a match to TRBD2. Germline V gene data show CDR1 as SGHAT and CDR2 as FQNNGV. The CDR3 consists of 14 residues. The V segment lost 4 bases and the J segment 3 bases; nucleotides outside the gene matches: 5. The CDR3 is CASSYKRGGYEQYF. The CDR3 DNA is TGTGCCAGCAGCTATAAACGGGGGGGCTACGAGCAGTACTTC.

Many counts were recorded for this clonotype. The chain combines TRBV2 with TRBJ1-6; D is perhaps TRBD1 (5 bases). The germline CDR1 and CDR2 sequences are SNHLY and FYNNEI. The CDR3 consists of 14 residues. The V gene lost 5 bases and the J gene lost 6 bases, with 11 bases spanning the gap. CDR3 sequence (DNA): TGTGCCAGCAGTTTGGGAGGGGTTAATTCACCCCTCCACTTT. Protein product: CASSLGGVNSPLHF.

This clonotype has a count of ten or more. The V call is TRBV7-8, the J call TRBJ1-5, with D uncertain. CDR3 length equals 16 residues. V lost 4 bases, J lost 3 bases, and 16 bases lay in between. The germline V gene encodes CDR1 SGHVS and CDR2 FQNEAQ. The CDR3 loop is CASSSTASLPNQPQHF. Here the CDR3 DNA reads TGTGCCAGCAGCTCTACAGCGTCTCTCCCCAATCAGCCCCAGCATTTT.

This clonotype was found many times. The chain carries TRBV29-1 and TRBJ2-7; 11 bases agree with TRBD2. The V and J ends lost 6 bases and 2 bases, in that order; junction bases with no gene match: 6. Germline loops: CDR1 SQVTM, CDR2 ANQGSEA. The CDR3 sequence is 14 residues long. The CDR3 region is CSVFSGRAAYEQYF. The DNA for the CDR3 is TGCAGCGTGTTTAGCGGGAGGGCCGCCTACGAGCAGTACTTC.

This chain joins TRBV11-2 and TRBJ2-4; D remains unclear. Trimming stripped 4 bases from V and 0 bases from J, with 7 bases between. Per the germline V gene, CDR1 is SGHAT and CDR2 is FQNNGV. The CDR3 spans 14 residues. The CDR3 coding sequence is TGTGCCAGCAGCTCCAGCGTAGCCAAAAACATTCAGTACTTC. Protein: CASSSSVAKNIQYF.

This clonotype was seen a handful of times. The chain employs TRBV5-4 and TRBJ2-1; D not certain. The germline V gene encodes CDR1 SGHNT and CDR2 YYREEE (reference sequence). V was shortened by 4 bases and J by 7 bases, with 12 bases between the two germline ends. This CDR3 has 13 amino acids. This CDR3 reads CASSHGGGNEQFF. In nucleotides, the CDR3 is TGTGCCAGCAGCCACGGCGGTGGTAATGAGCAGTTCTTC.

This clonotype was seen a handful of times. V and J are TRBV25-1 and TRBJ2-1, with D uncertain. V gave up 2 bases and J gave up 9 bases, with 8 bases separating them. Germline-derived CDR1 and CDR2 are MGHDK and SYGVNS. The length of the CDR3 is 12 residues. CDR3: CASSEILFEQFF. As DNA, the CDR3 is TGTGCCAGCAGTGAAATTCTGTTTGAGCAGTTCTTC. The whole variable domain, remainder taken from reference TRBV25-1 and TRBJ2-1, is EADIYQTPRYLVIGTGKKITLECSQTMGHDKMYWYQQDPGMELHLIHYSYGVNSTEKGDLSSESTVSRIRTEHFPLTLESARPSHTSQYLCASSEILFEQFFGPGTRLTVL.

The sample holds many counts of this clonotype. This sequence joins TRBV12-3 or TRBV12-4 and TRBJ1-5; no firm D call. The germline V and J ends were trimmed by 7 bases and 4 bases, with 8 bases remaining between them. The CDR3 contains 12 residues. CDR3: CASNVGNQPQHF. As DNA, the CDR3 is TGTGCCAGCAACGTGGGTAATCAGCCCCAGCATTTT.

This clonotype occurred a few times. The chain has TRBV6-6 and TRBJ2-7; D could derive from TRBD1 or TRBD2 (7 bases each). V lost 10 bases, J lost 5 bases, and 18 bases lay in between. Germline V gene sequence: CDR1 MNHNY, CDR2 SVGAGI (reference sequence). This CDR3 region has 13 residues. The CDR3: CATGGDRDDEQYF. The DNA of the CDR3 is TGTGCCACAGGGGGGGATCGGGACGACGAGCAGTACTTC.

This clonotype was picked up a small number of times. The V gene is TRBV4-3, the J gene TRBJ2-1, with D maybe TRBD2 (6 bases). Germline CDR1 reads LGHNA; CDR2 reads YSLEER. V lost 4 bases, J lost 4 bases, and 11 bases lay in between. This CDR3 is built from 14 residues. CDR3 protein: CASSLGLSYNEQFF. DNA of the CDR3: TGCGCCAGCAGCCTGGGACTTTCTTACAATGAGCAGTTCTTC.

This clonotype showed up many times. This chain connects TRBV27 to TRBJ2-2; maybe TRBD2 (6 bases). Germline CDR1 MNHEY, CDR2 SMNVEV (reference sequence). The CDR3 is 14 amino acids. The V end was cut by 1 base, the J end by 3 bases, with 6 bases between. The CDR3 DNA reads TGTGCCAGCAGTTTATGGGGGGACACCGGGGAGCTGTTTTTT. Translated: CASSLWGDTGELFF.

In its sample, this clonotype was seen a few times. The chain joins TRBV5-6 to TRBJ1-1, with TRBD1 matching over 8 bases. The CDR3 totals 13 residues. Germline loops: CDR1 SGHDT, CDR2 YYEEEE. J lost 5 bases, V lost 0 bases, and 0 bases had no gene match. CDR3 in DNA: TGTGCCAGCAGCTTGGACAGGGGGACTGAAGCTTTCTTT. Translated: CASSLDRGTEAFF. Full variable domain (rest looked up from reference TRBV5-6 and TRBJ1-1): DAGVTQSPTHLIKTRGQQVTLRCSPKSGHDTVSWYQQALGQGPQFIFQYYEEEERQRGNFPDRFSGHQFPNYSSELNVNALLLGDSALYLCASSLDRGTEAFFGQGTRLTVV.

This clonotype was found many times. CDR3 DNA: TGCAGTGCTAGCTACCTAGCGGGAGACGAGCAGTACTTC. Its protein is CSASYLAGDEQYF. The J gene is TRBJ2-7, the V gene TRBV20-1, with TRBD2 matching 10 bases. Germline V CDR1 and CDR2: DFQATT, SNEGSKA (reference sequence). The junction had 4 bases not matched to a gene; V was cut back by 3 bases and J by 5 bases. The CDR3 totals 13 residues.

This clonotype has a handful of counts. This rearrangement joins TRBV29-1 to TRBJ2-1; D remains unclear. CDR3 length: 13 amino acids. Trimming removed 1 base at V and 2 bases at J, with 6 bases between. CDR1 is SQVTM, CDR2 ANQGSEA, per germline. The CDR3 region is CSVEGQTYNEQFF. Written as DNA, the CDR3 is TGCAGCGTTGAAGGCCAGACCTACAATGAGCAGTTCTTC.

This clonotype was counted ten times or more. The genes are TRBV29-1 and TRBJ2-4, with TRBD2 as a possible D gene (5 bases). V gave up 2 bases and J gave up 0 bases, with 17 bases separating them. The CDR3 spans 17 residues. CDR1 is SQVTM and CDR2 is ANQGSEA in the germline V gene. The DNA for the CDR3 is TGCAGCGTTGAACATGTGGACTGGTCACTAGCCAAAAACATTCAGTACTTC. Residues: CSVEHVDWSLAKNIQYF.

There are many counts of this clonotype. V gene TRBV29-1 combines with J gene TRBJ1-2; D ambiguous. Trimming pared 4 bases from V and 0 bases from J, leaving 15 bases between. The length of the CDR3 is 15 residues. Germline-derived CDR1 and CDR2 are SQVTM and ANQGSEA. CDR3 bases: TGCAGCGTTGGCCACTACATAACTGCTAACTATGGCTACACCTTC. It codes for CSVGHYITANYGYTF.

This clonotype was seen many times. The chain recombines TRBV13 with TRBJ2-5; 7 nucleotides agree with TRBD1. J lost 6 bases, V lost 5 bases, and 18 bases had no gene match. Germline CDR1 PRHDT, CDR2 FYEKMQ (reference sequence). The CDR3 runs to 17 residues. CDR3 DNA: TGTGCCAGCAGCACTCGGGACAGAGGGCTAGGGCGAAAGACCCAGTACTTC. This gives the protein CASSTRDRGLGRKTQYF.

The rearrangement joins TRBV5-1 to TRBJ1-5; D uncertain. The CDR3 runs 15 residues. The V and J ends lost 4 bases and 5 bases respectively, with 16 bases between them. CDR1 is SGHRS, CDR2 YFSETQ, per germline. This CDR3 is CASSPHTGPDQPQHF. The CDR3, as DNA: TGCGCCAGCAGCCCCCATACTGGGCCCGATCAGCCCCAGCATTTT. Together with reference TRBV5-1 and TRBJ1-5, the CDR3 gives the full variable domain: KAGVTQTPRYLIKTRGQQVTLSCSPISGHRSVSWYQQTPGQGLQFLFEYFSETQRNKGNFPGRFSGRQFSNSRSEMNVSTLELGDSALYLCASSPHTGPDQPQHFGDGTRLSIL.

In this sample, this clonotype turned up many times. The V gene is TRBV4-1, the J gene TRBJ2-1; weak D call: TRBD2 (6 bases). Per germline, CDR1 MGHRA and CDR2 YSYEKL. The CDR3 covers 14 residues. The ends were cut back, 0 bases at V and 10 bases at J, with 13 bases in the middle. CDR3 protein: CASSQDGGAAEQFF. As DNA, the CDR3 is TGCGCCAGCAGCCAAGATGGCGGGGCGGCAGAGCAGTTCTTC.

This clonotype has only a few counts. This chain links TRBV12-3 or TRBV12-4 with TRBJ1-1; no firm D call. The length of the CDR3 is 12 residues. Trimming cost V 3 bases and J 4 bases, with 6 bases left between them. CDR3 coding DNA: TGTGCCAGCAGTTTGTCCCTCACTGAAGCTTTCTTT. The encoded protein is CASSLSLTEAFF.